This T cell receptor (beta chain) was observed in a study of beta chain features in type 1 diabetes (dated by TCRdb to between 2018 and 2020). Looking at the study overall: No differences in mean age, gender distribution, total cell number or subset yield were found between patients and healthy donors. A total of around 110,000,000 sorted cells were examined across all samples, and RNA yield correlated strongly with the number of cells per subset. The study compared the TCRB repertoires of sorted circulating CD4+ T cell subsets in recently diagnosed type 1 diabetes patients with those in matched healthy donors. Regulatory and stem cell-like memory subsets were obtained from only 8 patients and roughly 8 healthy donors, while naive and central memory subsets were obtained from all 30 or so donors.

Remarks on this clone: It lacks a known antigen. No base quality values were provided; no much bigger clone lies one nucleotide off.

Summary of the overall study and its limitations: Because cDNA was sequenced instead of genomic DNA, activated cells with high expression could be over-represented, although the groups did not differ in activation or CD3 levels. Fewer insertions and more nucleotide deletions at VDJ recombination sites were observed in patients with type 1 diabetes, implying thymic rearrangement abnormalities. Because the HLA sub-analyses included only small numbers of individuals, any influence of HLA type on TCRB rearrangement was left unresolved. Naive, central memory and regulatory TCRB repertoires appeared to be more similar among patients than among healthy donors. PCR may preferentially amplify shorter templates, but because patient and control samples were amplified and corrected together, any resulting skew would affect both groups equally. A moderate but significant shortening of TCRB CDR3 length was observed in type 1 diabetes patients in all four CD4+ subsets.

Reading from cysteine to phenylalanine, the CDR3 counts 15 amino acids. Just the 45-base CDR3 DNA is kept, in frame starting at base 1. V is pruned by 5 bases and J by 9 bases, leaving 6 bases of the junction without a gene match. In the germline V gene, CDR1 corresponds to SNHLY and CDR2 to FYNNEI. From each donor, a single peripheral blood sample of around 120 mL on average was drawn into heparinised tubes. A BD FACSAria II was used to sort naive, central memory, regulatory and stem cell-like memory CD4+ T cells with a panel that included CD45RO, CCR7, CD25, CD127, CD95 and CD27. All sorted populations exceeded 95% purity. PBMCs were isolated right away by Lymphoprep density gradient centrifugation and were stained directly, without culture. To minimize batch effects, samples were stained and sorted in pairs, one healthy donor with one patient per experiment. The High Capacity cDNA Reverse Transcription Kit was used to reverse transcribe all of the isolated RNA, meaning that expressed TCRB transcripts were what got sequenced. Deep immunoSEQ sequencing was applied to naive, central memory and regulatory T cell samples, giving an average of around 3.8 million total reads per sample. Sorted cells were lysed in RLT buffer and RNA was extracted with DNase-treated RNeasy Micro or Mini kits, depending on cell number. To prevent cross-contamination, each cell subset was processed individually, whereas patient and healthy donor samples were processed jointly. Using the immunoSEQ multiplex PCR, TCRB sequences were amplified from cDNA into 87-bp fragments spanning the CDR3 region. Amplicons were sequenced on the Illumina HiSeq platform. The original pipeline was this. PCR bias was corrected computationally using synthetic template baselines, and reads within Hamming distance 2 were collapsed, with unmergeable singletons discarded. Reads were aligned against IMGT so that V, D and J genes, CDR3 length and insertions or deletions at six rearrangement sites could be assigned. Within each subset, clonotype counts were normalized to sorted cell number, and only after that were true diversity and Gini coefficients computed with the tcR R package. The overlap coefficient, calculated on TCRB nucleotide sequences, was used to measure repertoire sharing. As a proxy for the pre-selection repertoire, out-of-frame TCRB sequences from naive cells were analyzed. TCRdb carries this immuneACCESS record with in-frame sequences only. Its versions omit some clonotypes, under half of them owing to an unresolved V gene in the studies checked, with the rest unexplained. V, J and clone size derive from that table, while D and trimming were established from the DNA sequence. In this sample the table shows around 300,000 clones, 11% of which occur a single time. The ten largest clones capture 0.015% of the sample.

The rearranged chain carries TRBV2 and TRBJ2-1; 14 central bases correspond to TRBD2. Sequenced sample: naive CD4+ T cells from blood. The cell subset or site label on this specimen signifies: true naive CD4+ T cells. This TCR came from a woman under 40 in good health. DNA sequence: TGTGCCAGCAGTAGGGGACTAGCGGGAGTGGTTGAGCAGTTCTTC. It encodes CASSRGLAGVVEQFF.